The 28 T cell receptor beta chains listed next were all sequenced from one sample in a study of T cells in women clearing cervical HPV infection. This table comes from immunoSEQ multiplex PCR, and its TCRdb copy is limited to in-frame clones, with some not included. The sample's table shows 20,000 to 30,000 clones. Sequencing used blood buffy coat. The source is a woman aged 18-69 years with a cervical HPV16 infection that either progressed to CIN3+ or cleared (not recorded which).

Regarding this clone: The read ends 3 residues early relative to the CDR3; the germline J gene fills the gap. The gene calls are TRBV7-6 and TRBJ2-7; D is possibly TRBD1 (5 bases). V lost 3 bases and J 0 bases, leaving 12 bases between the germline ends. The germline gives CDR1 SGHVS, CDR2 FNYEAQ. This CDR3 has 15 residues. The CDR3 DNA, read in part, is TGTGCCAGCAGCTTGGGGCAGGGTCCCTCCTACGAG. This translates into CASSLGQGPSYE. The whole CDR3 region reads CASSLGQGPSYEQYF.

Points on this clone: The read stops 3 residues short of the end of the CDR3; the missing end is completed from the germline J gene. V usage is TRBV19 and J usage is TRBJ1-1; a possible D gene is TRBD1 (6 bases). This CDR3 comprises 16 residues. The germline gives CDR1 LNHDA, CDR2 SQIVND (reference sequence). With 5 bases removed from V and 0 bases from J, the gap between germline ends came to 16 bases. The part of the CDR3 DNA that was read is TGTGCCAGTAGTTTCCGACAGGCGTGGATGAACACTGAA. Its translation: CASSFRQAWMNTE. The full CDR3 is CASSFRQAWMNTEAFF.

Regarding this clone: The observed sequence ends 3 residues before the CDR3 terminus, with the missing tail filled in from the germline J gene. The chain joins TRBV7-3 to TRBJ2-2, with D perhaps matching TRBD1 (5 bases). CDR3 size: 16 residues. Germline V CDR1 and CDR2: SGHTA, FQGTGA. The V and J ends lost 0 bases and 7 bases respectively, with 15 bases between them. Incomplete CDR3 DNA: TGTGCCAGCAGCTTAACCCAGGGCCAGGGATTCGGGGAG. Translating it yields CASSLTQGQGFGE. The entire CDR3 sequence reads CASSLTQGQGFGELFF.

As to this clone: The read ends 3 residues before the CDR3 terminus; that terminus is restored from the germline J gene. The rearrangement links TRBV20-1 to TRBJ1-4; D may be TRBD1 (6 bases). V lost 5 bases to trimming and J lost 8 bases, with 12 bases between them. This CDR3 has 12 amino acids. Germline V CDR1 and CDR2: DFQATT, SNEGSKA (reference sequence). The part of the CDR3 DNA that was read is TGCAGTGCTCCCTCTACAGGGGAAAAA. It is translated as CSAPSTGEK. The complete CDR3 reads CSAPSTGEKLFF.

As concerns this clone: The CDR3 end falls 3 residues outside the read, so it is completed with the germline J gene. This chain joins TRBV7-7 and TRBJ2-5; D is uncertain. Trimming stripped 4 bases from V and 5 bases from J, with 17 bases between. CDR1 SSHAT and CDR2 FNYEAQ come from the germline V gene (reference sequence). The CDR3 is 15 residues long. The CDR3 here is CASSSVGLARETQYF. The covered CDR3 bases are TGTGCCAGCAGCTCCGTTGGTTTGGCCAGGGAGACC.

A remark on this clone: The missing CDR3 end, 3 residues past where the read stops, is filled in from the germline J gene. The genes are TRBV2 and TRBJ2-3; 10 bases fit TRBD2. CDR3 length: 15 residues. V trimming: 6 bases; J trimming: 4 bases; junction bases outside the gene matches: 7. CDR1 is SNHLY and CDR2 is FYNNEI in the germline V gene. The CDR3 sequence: CASSVRTSGADTQYF. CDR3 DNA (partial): TGTGCCAGCAGCGTTCGGACTAGCGGCGCAGATACG.

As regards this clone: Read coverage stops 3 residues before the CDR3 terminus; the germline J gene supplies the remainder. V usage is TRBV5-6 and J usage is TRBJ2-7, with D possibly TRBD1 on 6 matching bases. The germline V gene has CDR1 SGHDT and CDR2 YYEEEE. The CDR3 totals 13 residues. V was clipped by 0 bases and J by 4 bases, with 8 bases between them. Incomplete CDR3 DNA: TGTGCCAGCAGCTTGGACAGGGCGTACGAG. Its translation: CASSLDRAYE. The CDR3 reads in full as CASSLDRAYEQYF.

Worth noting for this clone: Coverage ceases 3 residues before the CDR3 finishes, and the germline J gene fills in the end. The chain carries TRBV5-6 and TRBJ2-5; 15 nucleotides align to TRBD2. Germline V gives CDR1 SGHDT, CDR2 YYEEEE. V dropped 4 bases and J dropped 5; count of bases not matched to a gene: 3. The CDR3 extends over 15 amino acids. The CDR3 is CASSRTSGGAETQYF. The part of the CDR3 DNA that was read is TGTGCCAGCAGCCGGACTAGCGGGGGGGCGGAGACC. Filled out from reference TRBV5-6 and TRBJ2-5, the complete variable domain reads DAGVTQSPTHLIKTRGQQVTLRCSPKSGHDTVSWYQQALGQGPQFIFQYYEEEERQRGNFPDRFSGHQFPNYSSELNVNALLLGDSALYLCASSRTSGGAETQYFGPGTRLLVL.

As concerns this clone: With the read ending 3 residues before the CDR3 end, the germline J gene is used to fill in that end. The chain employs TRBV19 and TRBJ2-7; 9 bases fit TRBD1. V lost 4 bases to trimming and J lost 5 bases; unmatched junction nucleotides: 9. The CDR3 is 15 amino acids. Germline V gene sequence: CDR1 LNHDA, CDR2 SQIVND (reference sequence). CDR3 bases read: TGTGCCAGTAGTACAACGGGACAGGGTAGGCACGAG. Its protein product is CASSTTGQGRHE. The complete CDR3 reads CASSTTGQGRHEQYF.

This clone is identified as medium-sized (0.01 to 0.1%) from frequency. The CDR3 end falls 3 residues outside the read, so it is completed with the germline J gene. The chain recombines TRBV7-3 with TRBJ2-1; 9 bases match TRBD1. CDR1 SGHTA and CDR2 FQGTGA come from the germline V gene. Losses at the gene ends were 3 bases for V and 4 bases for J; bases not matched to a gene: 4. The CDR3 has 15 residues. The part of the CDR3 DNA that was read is TGTGCCAGCAGCTTCGACAGGGGGGTGTACAATGAG. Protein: CASSFDRGVYNE. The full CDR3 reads CASSFDRGVYNEQFF. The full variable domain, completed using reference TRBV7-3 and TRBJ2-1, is GAGVSQTPSNKVTEKGKYVELRCDPISGHTALYWYRQSLGQGPEFLIYFQGTGAADDSGLPNDRFFAVRPEGSVSTLKIQRTERGDSAVYLCASSFDRGVYNEQFFGPGTRLTVL.

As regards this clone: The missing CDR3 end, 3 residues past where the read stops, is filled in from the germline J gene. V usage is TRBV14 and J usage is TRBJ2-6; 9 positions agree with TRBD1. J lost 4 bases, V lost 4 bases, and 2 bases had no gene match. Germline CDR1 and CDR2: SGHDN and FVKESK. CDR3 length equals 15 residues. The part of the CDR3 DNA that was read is TGTGCCAGCAGCCGGACAGGGGTGGGGGCCAACGTC. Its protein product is CASSRTGVGANV. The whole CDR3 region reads CASSRTGVGANVLTF.

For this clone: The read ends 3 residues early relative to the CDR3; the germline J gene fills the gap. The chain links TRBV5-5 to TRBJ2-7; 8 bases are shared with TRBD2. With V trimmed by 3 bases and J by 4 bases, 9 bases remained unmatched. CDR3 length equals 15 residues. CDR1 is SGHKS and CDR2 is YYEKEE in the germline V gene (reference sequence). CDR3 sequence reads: CASSSGLVGPYEQYF. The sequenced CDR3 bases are TGTGCCAGCAGCTCGGGACTAGTGGGCCCTTACGAG.

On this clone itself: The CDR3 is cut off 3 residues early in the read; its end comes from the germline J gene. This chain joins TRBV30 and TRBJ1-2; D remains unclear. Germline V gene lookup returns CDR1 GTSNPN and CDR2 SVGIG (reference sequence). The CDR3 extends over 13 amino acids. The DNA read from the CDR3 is TGTGCCTGGACTAGCGGGAGTTACGACGAC. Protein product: CAWTSGSYDD. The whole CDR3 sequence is CAWTSGSYDDYTF.

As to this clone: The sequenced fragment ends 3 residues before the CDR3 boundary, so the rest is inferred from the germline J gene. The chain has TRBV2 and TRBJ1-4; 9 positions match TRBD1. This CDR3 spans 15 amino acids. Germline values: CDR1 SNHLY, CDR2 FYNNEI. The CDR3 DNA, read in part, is TGTGCCAGCAGTCCCCGGACAGGGGATAATTCACCA. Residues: CASSPRTGDNSP. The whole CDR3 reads CASSPRTGDNSPLFF.

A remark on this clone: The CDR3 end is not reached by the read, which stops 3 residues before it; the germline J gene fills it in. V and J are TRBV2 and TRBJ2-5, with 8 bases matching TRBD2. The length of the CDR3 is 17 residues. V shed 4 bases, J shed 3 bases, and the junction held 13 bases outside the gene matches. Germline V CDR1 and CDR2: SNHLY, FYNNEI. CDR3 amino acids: CASSVPRGGASKETQYF. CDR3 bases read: TGTGCCAGCAGTGTCCCCCGGGGGGGGGCCTCTAAAGAGACC.

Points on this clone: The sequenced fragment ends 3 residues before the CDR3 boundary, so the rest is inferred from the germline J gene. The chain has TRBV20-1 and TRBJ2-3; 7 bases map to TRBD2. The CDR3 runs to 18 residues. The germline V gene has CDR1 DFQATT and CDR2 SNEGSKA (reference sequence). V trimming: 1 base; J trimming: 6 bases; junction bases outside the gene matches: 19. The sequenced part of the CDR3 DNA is TGCAGTGCTAGAGCCTCTTCTACAGGAGCGGGATACACCGATACG. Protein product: CSARASSTGAGYTDT. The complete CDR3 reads CSARASSTGAGYTDTQYF.

CDR3 amino acids: CASSWGQEETQYF. CDR3 DNA, as far as it was read: TGTGCCAGCAGCTGGGGACAGGAAGAGACC. The chain recombines TRBV7-9 with TRBJ2-5; 8 nucleotides match TRBD1. The read finishes 3 residues shy of the CDR3 end, and the germline J gene is used to complete it. This CDR3 is 13 amino acids long. The germline gives CDR1 SEHNR, CDR2 FQNEAQ (reference sequence). With 4 bases clipped from V and 3 bases from J, the junction kept 1 base outside the gene matches.

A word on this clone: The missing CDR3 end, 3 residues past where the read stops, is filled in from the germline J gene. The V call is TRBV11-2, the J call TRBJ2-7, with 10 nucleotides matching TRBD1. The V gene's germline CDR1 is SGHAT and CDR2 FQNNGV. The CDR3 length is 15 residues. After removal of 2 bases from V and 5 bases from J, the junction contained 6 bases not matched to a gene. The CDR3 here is CASSLLDRGLHEQYF. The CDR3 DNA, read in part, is TGTGCCAGCAGCTTACTAGACAGGGGGCTCCACGAG. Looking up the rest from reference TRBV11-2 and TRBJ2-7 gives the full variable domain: EAGVAQSPRYKIIEKRQSVAFWCNPISGHATLYWYQQILGQGPKLLIQFQNNGVVDDSQLPKDRFSAERLKGVDSTLKIQPAKLEDSAVYLCASSLLDRGLHEQYFGPGTRLTVT.

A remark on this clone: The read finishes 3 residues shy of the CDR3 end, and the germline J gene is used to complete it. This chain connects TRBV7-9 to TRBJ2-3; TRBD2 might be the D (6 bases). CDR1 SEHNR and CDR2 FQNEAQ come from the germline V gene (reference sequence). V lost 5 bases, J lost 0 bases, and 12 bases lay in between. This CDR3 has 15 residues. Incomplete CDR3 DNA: TGTGCCAGCAGCCCGGGGGTTACTAGCACAGATACG. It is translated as CASSPGVTSTDT. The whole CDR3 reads CASSPGVTSTDTQYF.

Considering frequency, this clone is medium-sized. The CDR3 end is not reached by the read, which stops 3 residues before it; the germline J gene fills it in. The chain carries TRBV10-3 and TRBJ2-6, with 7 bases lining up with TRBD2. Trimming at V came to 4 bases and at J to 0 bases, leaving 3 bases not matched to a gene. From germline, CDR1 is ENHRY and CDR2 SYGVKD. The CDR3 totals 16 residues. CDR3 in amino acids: CAISGSGTSGANVLTF. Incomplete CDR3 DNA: TGTGCCATCAGTGGGAGCGGGACCTCTGGGGCCAACGTC.

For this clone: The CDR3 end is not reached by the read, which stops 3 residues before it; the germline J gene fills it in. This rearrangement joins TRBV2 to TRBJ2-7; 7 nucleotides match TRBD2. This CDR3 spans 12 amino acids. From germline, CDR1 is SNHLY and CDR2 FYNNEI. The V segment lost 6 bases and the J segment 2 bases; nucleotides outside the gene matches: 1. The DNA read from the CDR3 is TGTGCCAGCAGACTAGCGACCTACGAG. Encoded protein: CASRLATYE. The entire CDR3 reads CASRLATYEQYF.

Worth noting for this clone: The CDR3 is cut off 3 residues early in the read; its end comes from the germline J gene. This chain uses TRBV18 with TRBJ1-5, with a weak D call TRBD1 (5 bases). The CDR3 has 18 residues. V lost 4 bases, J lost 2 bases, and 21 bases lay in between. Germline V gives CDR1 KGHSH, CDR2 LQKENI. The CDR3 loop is CASSQTTAGGYGNQPQHF. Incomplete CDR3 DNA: TGTGCCAGCTCACAGACCACCGCGGGGGGGTACGGCAATCAGCCC.

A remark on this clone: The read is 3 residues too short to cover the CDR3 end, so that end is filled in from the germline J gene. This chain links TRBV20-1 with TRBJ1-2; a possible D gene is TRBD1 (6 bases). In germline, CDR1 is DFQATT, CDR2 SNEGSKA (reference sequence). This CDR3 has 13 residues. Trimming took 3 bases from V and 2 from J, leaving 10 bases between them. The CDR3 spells CSARFGQNYGYTF. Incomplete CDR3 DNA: TGCAGTGCTAGGTTCGGACAGAACTATGGC.

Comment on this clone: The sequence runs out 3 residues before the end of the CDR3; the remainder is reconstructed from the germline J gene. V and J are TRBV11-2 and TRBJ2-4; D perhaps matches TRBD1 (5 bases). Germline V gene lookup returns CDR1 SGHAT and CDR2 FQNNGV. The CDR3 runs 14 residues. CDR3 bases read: TGTGCCAGCGGATCCGTCGGCGGACAAGAGACT. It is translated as CASGSVGGQET. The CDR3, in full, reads CASGSVGGQETQYF.

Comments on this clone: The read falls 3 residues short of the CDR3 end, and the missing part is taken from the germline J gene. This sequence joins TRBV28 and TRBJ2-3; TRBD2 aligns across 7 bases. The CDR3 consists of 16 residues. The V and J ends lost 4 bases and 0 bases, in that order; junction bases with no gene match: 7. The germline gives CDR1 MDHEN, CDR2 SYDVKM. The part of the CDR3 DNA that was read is TGTGCCAGCAGTTCCCGACTAGCATCGAGCACAGATACG. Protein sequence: CASSSRLASSTDT. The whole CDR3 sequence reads CASSSRLASSTDTQYF.

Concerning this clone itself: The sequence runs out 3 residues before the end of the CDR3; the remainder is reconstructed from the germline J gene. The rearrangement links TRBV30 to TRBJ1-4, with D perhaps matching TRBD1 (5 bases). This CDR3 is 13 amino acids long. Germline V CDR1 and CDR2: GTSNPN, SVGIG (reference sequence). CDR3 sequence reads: CAWSPRDNSPLFF. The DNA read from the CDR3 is TGTGCCTGGTCCCCCAGGGATAATTCACCA.

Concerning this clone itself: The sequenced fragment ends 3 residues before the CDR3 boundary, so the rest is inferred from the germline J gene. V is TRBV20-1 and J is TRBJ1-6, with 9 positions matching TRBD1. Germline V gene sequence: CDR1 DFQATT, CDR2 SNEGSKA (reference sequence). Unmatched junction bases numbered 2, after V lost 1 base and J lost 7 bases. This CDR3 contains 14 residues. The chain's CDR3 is CSARGDRDNSPLHF. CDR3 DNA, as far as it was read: TGCAGTGCTAGAGGGGACAGGGACAATTCACCC.

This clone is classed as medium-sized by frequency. The CDR3 is CASSEQGLRHDTQYF. The CDR3 DNA, read in part, is TGTGCCAGCAGTGAACAGGGGCTTAGGCACGATACG. The gene calls are TRBV2 and TRBJ2-3; possibly TRBD1 for D (6 bases). Read sequence stops 3 residues before the CDR3 end, and the germline J gene provides the missing end. The ends were cut back, 2 bases at V and 6 bases at J, with 15 bases in the middle. This CDR3 is built from 15 residues. CDR1 SNHLY and CDR2 FYNNEI come from the germline V gene. The entire variable domain, with the rest obtained from reference TRBV2 and TRBJ2-3, is as follows: EPEVTQTPSHQVTQMGQEVILRCVPISNHLYFYWYRQILGQKVEFLVSFYNNEISEKSEIFDDQFSVERPDGSNFTLKIRSTKLEDSAMYFCASSEQGLRHDTQYFGPGTRLTVL.